Following are 13 T cell receptor beta chains from one sample sequenced in a study of T cell changes during pregnancy in multiple sclerosis (dated by TCRdb to the late 2010s). Receptor libraries were prepared by the immunoSEQ multiplex PCR assay. TCRdb carries this immuneACCESS record with in-frame sequences only. Its versions omit some clonotypes, under half of them owing to an unresolved V gene in the studies checked, with the rest unexplained. The sample has roughly 62,000 clones on record, 80% to 90% of them singletons. 2.5% of the sample belongs to the ten largest clones. Sequences were derived from peripheral blood, sampled in the first trimester of pregnancy. Every receptor here comes from a female donor with multiple sclerosis, enrolled in a pregnancy study.

The V call is TRBV4-1, the J call TRBJ2-2; D unclear. V gave up 4 bases and J gave up 7 bases, with 10 bases separating them. The CDR3 length is 13 residues. The germline CDR1 and CDR2 sequences are MGHRA and YSYEKL. The CDR3 loop reads CASSRDFGGELFF. Written as DNA, the CDR3 is TGCGCCAGCAGCCGCGACTTCGGCGGGGAGCTGTTTTTT.

CDR3 nucleotides: TGTGCCAGTAGCCAATACGGGACTAGCGGGACCCACACCGGGGAGCTGTTTTTT. Translation: CASSQYGTSGTHTGELFF. V and J are TRBV19 and TRBJ2-2, with 13 bases identical to TRBD2. The V gene end was trimmed by 6 bases and the J gene end by 3 bases; junction bases not matched to a gene: 10. Germline loops: CDR1 LNHDA, CDR2 SQIVND (reference sequence). This CDR3 is 18 amino acids long.

The chain is built from TRBV2 and TRBJ2-7, with TRBD2 identical over 7 bases. The junction had 6 bases not matched to a gene; V was cut back by 0 bases and J by 1 base. The CDR3 sequence is 16 residues long. CDR1 and CDR2 from the germline V gene are SNHLY and FYNNEI. CDR3 in amino acids: CASSEAGGTSSYEQYF. CDR3 nucleotides: TGTGCCAGCAGTGAAGCGGGAGGGACCTCTTCCTACGAGCAGTACTTC.

J is TRBJ2-3 and V is TRBV15, with 8 bases identical to TRBD1. The V gene end was trimmed by 0 bases and the J gene end by 0 bases; junction bases not matched to a gene: 5. Germline lookup yields CDR1 LNHNV and CDR2 YYDKDF (reference sequence). The CDR3 sequence is 17 residues long. DNA for the CDR3: TGTGCCACCAGCAGAGATCTCGGGACAGGCAGCACAGATACGCAGTATTTT. It translates to CATSRDLGTGSTDTQYF.

This sequence joins TRBV5-4 and TRBJ1-2, with D maybe TRBD1 (5 bases). The CDR3 spans 13 residues. Germline V gene data show CDR1 as SGHNT and CDR2 as YYREEE (reference sequence). The V end was cut by 2 bases, the J end by 8 bases, with 13 bases between. The CDR3 reads CASSLGVLVGYTF. The CDR3 region has the DNA TGTGCCAGCAGCTTAGGGGTTTTGGTAGGCTACACCTTC.

This clone showed up just once. This chain connects TRBV10-1 to TRBJ2-3; D gene ambiguous. The germline CDR1 and CDR2 sequences are WNHNN and SYGVQD (reference sequence). The CDR3 loop spans 12 amino acids. The V gene lost 3 bases and the J gene lost 5 bases, with 6 bases spanning the gap. For the CDR3, the DNA is TGCGCCAGCAGTGATAGTATAGATACGCAGTATTTT. As protein: CASSDSIDTQYF.

The rearrangement uses TRBV6-5 and TRBJ1-2; TRBD1 is a possible D gene (6 bases). This CDR3 is built from 14 residues. CDR1 is MNHEY and CDR2 is SVGAGI in the germline V gene. V was clipped by 6 bases and J by 1 base, with 12 bases between them. The CDR3 region has the DNA TGTGCCAGCAGCAGGGACACCGATAACTATGGCTACACCTTC. Its protein is CASSRDTDNYGYTF.

The chain employs TRBV6-4 and TRBJ1-2; D may be TRBD1 (5 bases). The germline gives CDR1 MRHNA, CDR2 SNTAGT. The germline V and J ends were trimmed by 0 bases and 4 bases, with 12 bases remaining between them. There are 15 residues in the CDR3. This CDR3 reads CASSDSAGPGYGYTF. The CDR3 DNA reads TGTGCCAGCAGTGACTCGGCGGGACCTGGCTATGGCTACACCTTC.

The chain links TRBV6-5 to TRBJ2-7; unclear D gene. The CDR3 runs 14 residues. The germline CDR1 and CDR2 sequences are MNHEY and SVGAGI. Trimming pared 3 bases from V and 3 bases from J, leaving 12 bases between. The CDR3 region has the DNA TGTGCCAGCAGTTATTCCAATACTATCTACGAGCAGTACTTC. Translated, it gives CASSYSNTIYEQYF.

The chain has TRBV30 and TRBJ1-1, with D uncertain. CDR3 length: 12 residues. Germline values: CDR1 GTSNPN, CDR2 SVGIG (reference sequence). Between the trimmed V and J ends, which lost 4 bases and 3 bases, there was a span of 9 bases. In DNA, the CDR3 is TGTGCCTGGACAGGAGGGTACACTGAAGCTTTCTTT. This sequence encodes CAWTGGYTEAFF.

The rearrangement links TRBV10-3 to TRBJ2-2; D remains ambiguous. Looked up from germline, CDR1 is ENHRY and CDR2 is SYGVKD. Deletions cut 8 bases from V and 6 bases from J, with 7 bases between. CDR3 length equals 11 residues. The CDR3 DNA follows: TGTGCCATCGGTCCGGCCGGGGAGCTGTTTTTT. Amino acid sequence: CAIGPAGELFF.

Notes on this clone: One junction end disagrees with the germline gene, perhaps due to a read error. This chain links TRBV10-3 with TRBJ2-7; D is undetermined. Looked up from germline, CDR1 is ENHRY and CDR2 is SYGVKD. This CDR3 contains 16 residues. CDR3 amino acids: CAIGESTGSSSYEQYF. Here the CDR3 DNA reads TGTGCCATCGGTGAGTCGACCGGGTCCAGCTCCTACGAGCAGTACTTC.

In its sample, this clone was seen once. The J gene is TRBJ2-5, the V gene TRBV29-1, with D possibly being TRBD1 (5 bases). Per the germline V gene, CDR1 is SQVTM and CDR2 is ANQGSEA. V lost 4 bases and J 5 bases, leaving 14 bases between the germline ends. The CDR3 loop spans 13 amino acids. CDR3 loop: CSVVKGSRETQYF. CDR3 in DNA: TGCAGCGTTGTCAAGGGGTCAAGGGAGACCCAGTACTTC. Complete variable domain (other parts from reference TRBV29-1 and TRBJ2-5): SAVISQKPSRDICQRGTSLTIQCQVDSQVTMMFWYRQQPGQSLTLIATANQGSEATYESGFVIDKFPISRPNLTFSTLTVSNMSPEDSSIYLCSVVKGSRETQYFGPGTRLLVL.